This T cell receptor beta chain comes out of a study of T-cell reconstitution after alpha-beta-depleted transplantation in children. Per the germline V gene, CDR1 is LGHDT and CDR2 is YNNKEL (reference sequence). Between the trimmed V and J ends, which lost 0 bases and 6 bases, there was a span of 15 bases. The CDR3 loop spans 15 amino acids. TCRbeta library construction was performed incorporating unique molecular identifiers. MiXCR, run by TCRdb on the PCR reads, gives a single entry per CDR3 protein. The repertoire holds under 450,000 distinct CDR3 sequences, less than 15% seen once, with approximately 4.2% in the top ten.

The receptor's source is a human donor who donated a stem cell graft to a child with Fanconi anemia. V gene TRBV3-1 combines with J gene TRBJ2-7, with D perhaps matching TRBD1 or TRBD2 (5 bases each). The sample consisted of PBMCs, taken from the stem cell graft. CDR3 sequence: CASSQDGTGLSEQYF. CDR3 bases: TGTGCCAGCAGCCAAGACGGGACCGGGCTCTCCGAGCAGTACTTC.